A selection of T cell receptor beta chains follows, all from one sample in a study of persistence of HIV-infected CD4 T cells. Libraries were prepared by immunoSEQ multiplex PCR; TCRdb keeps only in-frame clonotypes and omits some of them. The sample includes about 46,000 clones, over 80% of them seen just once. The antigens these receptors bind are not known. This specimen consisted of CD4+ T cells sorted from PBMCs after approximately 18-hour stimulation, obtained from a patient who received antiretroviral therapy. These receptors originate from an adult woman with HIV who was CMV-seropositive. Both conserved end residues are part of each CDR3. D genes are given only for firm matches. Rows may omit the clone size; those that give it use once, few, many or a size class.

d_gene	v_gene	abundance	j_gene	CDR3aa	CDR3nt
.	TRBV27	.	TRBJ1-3	CASTTYGSSGNTIYF	TGTGCCAGCACCACTTATGGGAGCTCTGGAAACACCATATATTTT
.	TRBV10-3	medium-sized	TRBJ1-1	CAISENFEGGLAFF	TGTGCCATCAGTGAGAATTTCGAGGGAGGATTGGCTTTCTTT
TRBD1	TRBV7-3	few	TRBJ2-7	CASSAPGTGVEQYF	TGTGCCAGCAGCGCCCCCGGGACAGGGGTAGAGCAGTACTTC
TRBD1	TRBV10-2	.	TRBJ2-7	CASGTGSYEQYF	TGCGCCAGCGGGACAGGCTCCTACGAGCAGTACTTC
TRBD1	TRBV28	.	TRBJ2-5	CASSLQGAREAQYF	TGTGCCAGCAGTTTGCAGGGGGCTAGGGAGGCCCAGTACTTC
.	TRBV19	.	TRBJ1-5	CASSGDRNQPQHF	TGTGCCAGTAGTGGGGACCGGAATCAGCCCCAGCATTTT
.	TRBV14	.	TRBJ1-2	CASSQDNRAYGYTF	TGTGCCAGCAGCCAAGATAACAGGGCCTATGGCTACACCTTC
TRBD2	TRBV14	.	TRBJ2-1	CASSRLTSGTYNEQFF	TGTGCCAGCAGCCGTCTGACTAGCGGGACCTACAATGAGCAGTTCTTC
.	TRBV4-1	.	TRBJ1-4	CASSQAGSQVNEKLFF	TGCGCCAGCAGCCAAGCAGGGTCTCAAGTTAATGAAAAACTGTTTTTT
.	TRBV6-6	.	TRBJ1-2	CASSPGGGYTF	TGTGCCAGCAGTCCGGGTGGAGGCTACACCTTC
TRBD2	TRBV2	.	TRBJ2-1	CASSEVQRGPFNEQFF	TGTGCCAGCAGTGAAGTTCAGCGGGGGCCCTTCAATGAGCAGTTCTTC
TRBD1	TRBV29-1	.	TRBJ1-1	CSVGTGIRNTEAFF	TGCAGCGTCGGGACAGGGATCCGGAACACTGAAGCTTTCTTT
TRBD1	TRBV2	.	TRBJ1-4	CASTQTGATNEKLFF	TGTGCCAGCACCCAGACAGGGGCAACTAATGAAAAACTGTTTTTT
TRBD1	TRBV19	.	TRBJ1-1	CASSDWTGPNTEAFF	TGTGCCAGTAGTGATTGGACAGGGCCGAACACTGAAGCTTTCTTT
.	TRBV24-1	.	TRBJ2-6	CATSDFGVSGANVLTF	TGTGCCACCAGTGATTTTGGCGTCTCTGGGGCCAACGTCCTGACTTTC
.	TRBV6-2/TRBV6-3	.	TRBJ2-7	CASSYRGYEQYF	TGTGCCAGCAGTTATCGCGGTTACGAGCAGTACTTC
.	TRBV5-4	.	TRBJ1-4	CASSLWDTEKLFF	TGTGCCAGCAGCTTGTGGGACACTGAAAAACTGTTTTTT
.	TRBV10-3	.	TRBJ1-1	CAISESSGISAEAFF	TGTGCCATCAGTGAGTCCTCTGGCATCAGCGCTGAAGCTTTCTTT
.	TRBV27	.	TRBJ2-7	CASSPGFRVVYEQYF	TGTGCCAGCAGTCCTGGTTTTAGGGTAGTCTACGAGCAGTACTTC
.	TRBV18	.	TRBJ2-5	CASSPGIQETQYF	TGTGCCAGCTCACCAGGTATACAAGAGACCCAGTACTTC
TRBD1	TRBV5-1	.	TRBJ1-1	CASSTQTGRSTEAFF	TGCGCCAGCAGCACCCAGACAGGGCGAAGCACTGAAGCTTTCTTT
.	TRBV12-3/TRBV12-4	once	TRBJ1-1	CASSLLNTEAFF	TGTGCCAGCAGCCTCTTAAACACTGAAGCTTTCTTT
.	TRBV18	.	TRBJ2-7	CASSLSGSTEQYF	TGTGCCAGCTCACTATCAGGGAGTACCGAGCAGTACTTC
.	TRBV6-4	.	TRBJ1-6	CASSAFGTENNSPLHF	TGTGCCAGCAGTGCCTTCGGAACAGAGAATAATTCACCCCTCCACTTT
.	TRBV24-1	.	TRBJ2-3	CATSDYHPTDTQYF	TGTGCCACCAGTGACTACCATCCCACAGATACGCAGTATTTT
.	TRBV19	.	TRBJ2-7	CASSGQRQGGVYEQYF	TGTGCCAGTAGTGGACAGCGACAGGGAGGGGTCTACGAGCAGTACTTC
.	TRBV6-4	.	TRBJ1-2	CASSDSTGSYGYTF	TGTGCCAGCAGTGACTCGACGGGTAGCTATGGCTACACCTTC
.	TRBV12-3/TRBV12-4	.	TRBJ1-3	CASSLAEGNTIYF	TGTGCCAGCAGTTTAGCCGAAGGAAACACCATATATTTT
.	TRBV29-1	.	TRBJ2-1	CSVSAGLRGYNEQFF	TGCAGCGTTTCAGCGGGTTTGAGGGGGTACAATGAGCAGTTCTTC
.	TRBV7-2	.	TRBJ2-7	CASTPGSSGYEQYF	TGTGCCAGCACCCCGGGGAGCAGCGGCTACGAGCAGTACTTC
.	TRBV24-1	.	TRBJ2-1	CATSDINEQFF	TGTGCCACCAGTGATATAAATGAGCAGTTCTTC
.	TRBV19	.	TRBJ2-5	CASSIYGGRETQYF	TGTGCCAGTAGTATTTACGGGGGCAGAGAGACCCAGTACTTC
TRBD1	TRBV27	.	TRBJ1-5	CAAAWTGGNQPQHF	TGTGCCGCAGCCTGGACAGGCGGCAATCAGCCCCAGCATTTT
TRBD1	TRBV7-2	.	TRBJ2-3	CASSPPGTGADTQYF	TGTGCCAGCAGCCCCCCCGGGACAGGGGCAGATACGCAGTATTTT
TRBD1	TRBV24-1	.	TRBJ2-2	CATTETGANTGELFF	TGTGCCACCACCGAGACAGGGGCGAACACCGGGGAGCTGTTTTTT
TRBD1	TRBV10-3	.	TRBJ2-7	CAISGTGGYEQYF	TGTGCCATCAGTGGGACAGGGGGTTACGAGCAGTACTTC
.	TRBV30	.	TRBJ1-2	CAWSVGVGYTF	TGTGCCTGGAGTGTAGGGGTTGGCTACACCTTC
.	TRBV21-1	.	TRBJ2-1	CASSPRRGQGADNEQFF	TGTGCCAGCAGCCCACGGCGGGGACAGGGGGCCGACAATGAGCAGTTCTTC
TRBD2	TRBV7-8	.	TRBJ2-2	CASSLVVGGDGGRYTGELFF	TGTGCCAGCAGCTTAGTGGTCGGGGGGGACGGCGGGAGATACACCGGGGAGCTGTTTTTT
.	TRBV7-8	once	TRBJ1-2	CASSPAVGAGYTF	TGTGCCAGCAGCCCTGCCGTCGGGGCGGGCTACACCTTC
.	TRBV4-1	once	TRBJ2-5	CASSQDWKGPTEETQYF	TGCGCCAGCAGCCAAGATTGGAAAGGGCCTACTGAGGAGACCCAGTACTTC
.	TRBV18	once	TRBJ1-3	CASSRSPNSGNTIYF	TGTGCCAGCTCACGGTCCCCCAACTCTGGAAACACCATATATTTT